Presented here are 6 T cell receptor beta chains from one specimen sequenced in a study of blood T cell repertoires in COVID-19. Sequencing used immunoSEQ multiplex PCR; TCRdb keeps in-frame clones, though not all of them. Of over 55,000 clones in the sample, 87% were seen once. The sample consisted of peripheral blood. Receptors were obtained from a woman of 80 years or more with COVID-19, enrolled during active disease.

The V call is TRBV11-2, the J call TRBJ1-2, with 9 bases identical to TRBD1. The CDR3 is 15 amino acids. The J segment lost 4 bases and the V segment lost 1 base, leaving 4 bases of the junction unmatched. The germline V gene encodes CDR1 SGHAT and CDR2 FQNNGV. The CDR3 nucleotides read TGTGCCAGCAGCTTAGCTGGGACAGGGACCTATGGCTACACCTTC. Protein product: CASSLAGTGTYGYTF.

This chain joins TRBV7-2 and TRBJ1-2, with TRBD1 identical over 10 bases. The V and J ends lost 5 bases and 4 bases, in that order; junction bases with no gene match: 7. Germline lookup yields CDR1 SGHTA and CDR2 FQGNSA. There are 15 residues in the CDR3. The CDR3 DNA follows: TGTGCCAGCAGCCCTAGACAGGGGGCGAGCTATGGCTACACCTTC. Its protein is CASSPRQGASYGYTF.

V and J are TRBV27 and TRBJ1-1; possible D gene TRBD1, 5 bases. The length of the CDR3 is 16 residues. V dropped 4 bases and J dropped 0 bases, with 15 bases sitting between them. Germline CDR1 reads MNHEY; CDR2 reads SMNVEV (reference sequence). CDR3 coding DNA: TGTGCCAGCAGTTCCCCCACAGGAAAAGTGAACACTGAAGCTTTCTTT. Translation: CASSSPTGKVNTEAFF.

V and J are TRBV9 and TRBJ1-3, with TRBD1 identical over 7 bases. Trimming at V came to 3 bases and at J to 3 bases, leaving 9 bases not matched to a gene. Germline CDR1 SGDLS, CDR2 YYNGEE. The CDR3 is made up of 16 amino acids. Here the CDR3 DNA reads TGTGCCAGCAGCGACAACAGGGGAAGGAGTGGAAACACCATATATTTT. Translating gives CASSDNRGRSGNTIYF.

CDR3 residues: CASSLLSGANVLTF. In DNA form, the CDR3 reads TGCGCCAGCAGCTTGTTATCTGGGGCCAACGTCCTGACTTTC. The chain combines TRBV5-1 with TRBJ2-6; D ambiguous. This CDR3 has 14 amino acids. Trimming took 1 base from V and 1 from J, leaving 3 bases between them. Germline CDR1 reads SGHRS; CDR2 reads YFSETQ.

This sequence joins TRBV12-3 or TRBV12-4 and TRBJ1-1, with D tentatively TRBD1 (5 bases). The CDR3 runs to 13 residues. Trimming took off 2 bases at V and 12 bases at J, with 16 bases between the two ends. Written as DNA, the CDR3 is TGTGCCAGCAGTTTATTGGCAGGGAGGGTGACTTTCTTT. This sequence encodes CASSLLAGRVTFF.